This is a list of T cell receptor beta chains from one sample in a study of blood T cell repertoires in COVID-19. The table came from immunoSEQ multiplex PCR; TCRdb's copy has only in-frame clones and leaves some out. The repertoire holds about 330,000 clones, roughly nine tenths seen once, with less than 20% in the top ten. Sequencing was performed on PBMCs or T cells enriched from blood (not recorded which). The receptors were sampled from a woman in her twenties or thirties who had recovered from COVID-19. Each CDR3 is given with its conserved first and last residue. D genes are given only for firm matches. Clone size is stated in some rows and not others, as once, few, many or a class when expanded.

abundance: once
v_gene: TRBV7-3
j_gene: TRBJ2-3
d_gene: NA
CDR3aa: CASSRDGLGTDTQYF
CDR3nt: TGTGCCAGCAGCCGCGACGGACTTGGCACAGATACGCAGTATTTT

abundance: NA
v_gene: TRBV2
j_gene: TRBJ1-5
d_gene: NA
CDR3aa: CASSISGANQPQHF
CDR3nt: TGTGCCAGCAGTATTAGTGGGGCCAATCAGCCCCAGCATTTT

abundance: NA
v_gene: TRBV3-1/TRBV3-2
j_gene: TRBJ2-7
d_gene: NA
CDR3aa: CASSQSREQYF
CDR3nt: TGTGCCAGCAGCCAATCCCGGGAGCAGTACTTC

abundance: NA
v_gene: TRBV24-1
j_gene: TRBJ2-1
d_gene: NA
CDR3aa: CATSDLASSYNEQFF
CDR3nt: TGTGCCACCAGTGATTTGGCCAGCTCCTACAATGAGCAGTTCTTC

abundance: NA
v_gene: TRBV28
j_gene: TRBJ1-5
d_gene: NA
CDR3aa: CASSINRQYNQPQHF
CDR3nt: TGTGCCAGCAGTATAAACAGGCAGTACAATCAGCCCCAGCATTTT

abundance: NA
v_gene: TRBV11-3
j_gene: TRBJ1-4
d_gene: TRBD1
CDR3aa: CASSLGQGSEKLFF
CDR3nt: TGTGCCAGCAGCTTAGGACAGGGAAGCGAAAAACTGTTTTTT

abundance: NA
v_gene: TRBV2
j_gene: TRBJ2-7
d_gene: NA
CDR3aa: CASSTDSSYEQYF
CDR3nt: TGTGCCAGTTCGACGGACAGCTCCTACGAGCAGTACTTC

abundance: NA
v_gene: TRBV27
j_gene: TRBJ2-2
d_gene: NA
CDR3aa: CASSPGQNTGELFF
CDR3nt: TGTGCCAGCAGCCCGGGACAAAACACCGGGGAGCTGTTTTTT

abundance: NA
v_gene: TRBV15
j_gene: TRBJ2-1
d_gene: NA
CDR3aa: CATSRDRASYNEQFF
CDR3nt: TGTGCCACCAGCAGAGACAGGGCCTCCTACAATGAGCAGTTCTTC

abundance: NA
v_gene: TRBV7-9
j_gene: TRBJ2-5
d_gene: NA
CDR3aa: CASSTRPMGGTQYF
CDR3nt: TGTGCCAGCAGCACACGCCCCATGGGGGGGACCCAGTACTTC

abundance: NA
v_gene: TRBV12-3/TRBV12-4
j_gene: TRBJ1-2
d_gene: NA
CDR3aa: CASSLDGGYGYTF
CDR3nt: TGTGCCAGCAGTTTGGACGGGGGTTATGGCTACACCTTC

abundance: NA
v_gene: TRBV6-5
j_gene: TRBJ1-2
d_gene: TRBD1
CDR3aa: CASRRQGPYGYTF
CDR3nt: TGTGCCAGCAGGAGACAGGGACCCTATGGCTACACCTTC

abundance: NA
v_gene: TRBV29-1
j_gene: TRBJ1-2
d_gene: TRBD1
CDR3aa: CSAAPGQGYGYTF
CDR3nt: TGCAGCGCCGCCCCAGGACAGGGCTATGGCTACACCTTC

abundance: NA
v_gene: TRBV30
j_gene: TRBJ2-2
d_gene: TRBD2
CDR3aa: CAWSKRGNTGELFF
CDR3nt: TGTGCCTGGAGTAAGCGGGGAAACACCGGGGAGCTGTTTTTT

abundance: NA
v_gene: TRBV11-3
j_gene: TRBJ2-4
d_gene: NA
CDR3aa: CASSLVGTCREVAKNIQYF
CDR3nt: TGTGCCAGCAGCTTAGTAGGGACATGCAGAGAGGTAGCCAAAAACATTCAGTACTTC

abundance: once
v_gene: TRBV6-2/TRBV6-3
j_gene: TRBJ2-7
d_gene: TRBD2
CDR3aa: CASSRGLADADEQYF
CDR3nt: TGTGCCAGCAGCCGCGGCCTAGCGGACGCGGACGAGCAGTACTTC

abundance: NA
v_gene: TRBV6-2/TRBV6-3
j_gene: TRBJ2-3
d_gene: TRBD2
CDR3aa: CASSPQAGGGTDTQYF
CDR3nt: TGTGCCAGCAGCCCTCAAGCGGGAGGGGGAACAGATACGCAGTATTTT

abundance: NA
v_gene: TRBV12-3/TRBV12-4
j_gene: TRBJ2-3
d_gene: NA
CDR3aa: CASSNSIPDTQYF
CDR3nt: TGTGCCAGCAGTAATTCAATCCCAGATACGCAGTATTTT

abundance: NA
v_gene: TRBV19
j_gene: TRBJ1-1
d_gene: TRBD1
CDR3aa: CASSPVPGQGSTEAFF
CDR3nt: TGTGCCAGTAGTCCGGTTCCGGGACAGGGGAGCACTGAAGCTTTCTTT

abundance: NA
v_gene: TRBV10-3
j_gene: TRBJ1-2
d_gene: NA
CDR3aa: CAISEGSNNYGYTF
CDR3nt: TGTGCCATCAGTGAAGGGAGTAATAACTATGGCTACACCTTC

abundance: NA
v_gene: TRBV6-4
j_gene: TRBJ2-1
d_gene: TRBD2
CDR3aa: CASRVAGVNEQFF
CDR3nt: TGTGCCAGCAGAGTAGCGGGGGTGAATGAGCAGTTCTTC

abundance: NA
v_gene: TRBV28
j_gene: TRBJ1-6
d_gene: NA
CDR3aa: CASSPPDYNSPLHF
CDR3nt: TGTGCCAGCAGCCCCCCAGACTATAATTCACCCCTCCACTTT

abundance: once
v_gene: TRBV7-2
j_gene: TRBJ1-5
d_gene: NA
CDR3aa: CASSQGNINQPQHF
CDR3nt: TGTGCCAGCAGTCAGGGCAATATTAATCAGCCCCAGCATTTT

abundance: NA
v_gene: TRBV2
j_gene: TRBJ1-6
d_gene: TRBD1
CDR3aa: CASSAGQGPNSPLHF
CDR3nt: TGTGCCAGCAGTGCAGGACAGGGACCTAATTCACCCCTCCACTTT

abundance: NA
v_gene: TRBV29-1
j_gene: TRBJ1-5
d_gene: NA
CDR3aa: CSVGGLGSNQPQHF
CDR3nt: TGCAGCGTTGGGGGGCTGGGTAGCAATCAGCCCCAGCATTTT

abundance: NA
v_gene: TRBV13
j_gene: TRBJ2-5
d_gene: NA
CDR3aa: CASSLGAGGETQYF
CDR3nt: TGTGCCAGCAGCTTAGGGGCGGGTGGGGAGACCCAGTACTTC

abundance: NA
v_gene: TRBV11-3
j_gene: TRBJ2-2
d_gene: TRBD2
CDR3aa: CASSLDRTSGATGELFF
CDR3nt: TGTGCCAGCAGCTTAGACCGGACTAGCGGAGCGACCGGGGAGCTGTTTTTT

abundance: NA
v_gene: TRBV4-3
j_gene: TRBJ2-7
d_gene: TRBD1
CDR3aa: CASSQDAVDRCYF
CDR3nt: TGCGCCAGCAGCCAAGATGCGGTGGACAGGTGCTACTTC

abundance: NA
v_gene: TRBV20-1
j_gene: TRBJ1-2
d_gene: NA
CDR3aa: CSASTQGGYGYTF
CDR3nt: TGCAGTGCTAGTACGCAGGGAGGGTATGGCTACACCTTC

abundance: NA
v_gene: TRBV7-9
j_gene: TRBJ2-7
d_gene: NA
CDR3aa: CASSSRGTAASEQYF
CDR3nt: TGTGCCAGCAGCTCACGCGGGACAGCCGCCTCCGAGCAGTACTTC

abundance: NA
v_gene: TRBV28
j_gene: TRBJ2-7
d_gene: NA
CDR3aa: CASSPAAGTALRKTRHEQYF
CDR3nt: TGTGCCAGCAGTCCGGCGGCGGGGACAGCGTTAAGAAAAACCAGGCACGAGCAGTACTTC

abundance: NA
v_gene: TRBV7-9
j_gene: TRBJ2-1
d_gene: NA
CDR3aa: CASSARDYNEQFF
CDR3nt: TGTGCCAGCAGCGCACGGGACTACAATGAGCAGTTCTTC

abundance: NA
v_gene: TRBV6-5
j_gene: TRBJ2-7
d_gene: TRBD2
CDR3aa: CASSYSIGSSGYEQYF
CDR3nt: TGTGCCAGCAGTTACTCGATCGGCTCTAGCGGCTACGAGCAGTACTTC

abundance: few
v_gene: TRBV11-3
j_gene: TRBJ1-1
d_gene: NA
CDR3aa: CASSLSWGQEGEAFF
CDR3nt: TGTGCCAGCAGCTTAAGTTGGGGGCAGGAAGGTGAAGCTTTCTTT

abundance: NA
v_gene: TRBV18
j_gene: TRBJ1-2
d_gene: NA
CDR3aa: CASSPVDPSYGYTF
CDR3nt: TGTGCCAGCTCACCAGTCGACCCTAGCTATGGCTACACCTTC

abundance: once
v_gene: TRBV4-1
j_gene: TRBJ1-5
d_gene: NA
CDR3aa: CASSQVTDSPYSNQPQHF
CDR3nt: TGCGCCAGCAGCCAAGTTACGGACAGCCCTTATAGCAATCAGCCCCAGCATTTT

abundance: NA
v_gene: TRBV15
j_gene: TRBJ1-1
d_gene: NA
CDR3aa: CATSRQETEAFF
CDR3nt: TGTGCCACCAGCAGACAGGAAACTGAAGCTTTCTTT

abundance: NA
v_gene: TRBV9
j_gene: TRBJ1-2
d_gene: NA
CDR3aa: CASSVGPGNYGYTF
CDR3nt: TGTGCCAGCAGCGTAGGTCCAGGGAACTATGGCTACACCTTC

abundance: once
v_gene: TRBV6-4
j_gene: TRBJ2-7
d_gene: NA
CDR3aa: CASTGEPLGYEQYF
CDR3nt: TGTGCCAGCACCGGGGAACCGCTGGGCTACGAGCAGTACTTC

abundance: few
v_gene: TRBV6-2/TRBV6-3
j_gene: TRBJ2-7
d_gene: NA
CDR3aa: CASSQSYEQYF
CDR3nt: TGTGCCAGCAGTCAGTCCTACGAGCAGTACTTC

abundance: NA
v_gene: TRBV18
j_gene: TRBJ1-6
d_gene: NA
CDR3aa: CASSLGQTISPLHF
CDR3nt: TGTGCCAGCTCTCTTGGACAGACAATTTCACCCCTCCACTTT

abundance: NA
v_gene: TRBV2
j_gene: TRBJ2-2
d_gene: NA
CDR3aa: CASRGDGAGELFF
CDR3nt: TGTGCCAGCCGCGGGGATGGAGCCGGGGAGCTGTTTTTT

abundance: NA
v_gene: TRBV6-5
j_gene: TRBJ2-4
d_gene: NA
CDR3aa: CASRTPGKSKNIQYF
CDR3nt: TGTGCCAGCAGAACCCCGGGAAAGTCCAAAAACATTCAGTACTTC

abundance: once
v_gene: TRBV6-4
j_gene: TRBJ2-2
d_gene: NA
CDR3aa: CASSDSASYITGELFF
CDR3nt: TGTGCCAGCAGTGACTCGGCTAGCTATATCACCGGGGAGCTGTTTTTT

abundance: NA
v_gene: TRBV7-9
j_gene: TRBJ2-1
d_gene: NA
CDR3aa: CASSSFRDKGKFF
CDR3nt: TGTGCCAGCAGCTCATTCCGGGACAAGGGGAAGTTCTTC

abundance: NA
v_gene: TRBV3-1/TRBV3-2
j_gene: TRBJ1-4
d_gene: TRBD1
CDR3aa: CASSPGQRLLFF
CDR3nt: TGTGCCAGCAGTCCGGGACAGCGACTTTTGTTTTTT

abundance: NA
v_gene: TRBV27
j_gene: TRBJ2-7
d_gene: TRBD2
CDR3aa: CASSRRASGGNYEQYF
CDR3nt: TGTGCCAGCAGCCGTCGGGCTAGCGGGGGGAATTACGAGCAGTACTTC

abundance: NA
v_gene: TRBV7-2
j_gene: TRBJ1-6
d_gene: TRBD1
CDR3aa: CASSLTRTGYSPLHF
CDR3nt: TGTGCCAGCAGCTTAACTCGGACAGGGTATTCACCCCTCCACTTT

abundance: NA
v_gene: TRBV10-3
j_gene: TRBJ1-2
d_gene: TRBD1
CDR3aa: CAISQVVGDRAVHGYTF
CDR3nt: TGTGCCATCAGCCAGGTGGTTGGGGACAGGGCTGTCCATGGCTACACCTTC

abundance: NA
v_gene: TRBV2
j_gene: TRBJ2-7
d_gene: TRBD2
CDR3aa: CASRGGLAGSYEQYF
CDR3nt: TGTGCCAGCAGAGGAGGACTAGCGGGGTCCTACGAGCAGTACTTC

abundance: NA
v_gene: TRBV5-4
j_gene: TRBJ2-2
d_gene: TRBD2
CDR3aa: CASSLQLAGTGELFF
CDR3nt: TGTGCCAGCAGCTTGCAACTAGCGGGTACCGGGGAGCTGTTTTTT

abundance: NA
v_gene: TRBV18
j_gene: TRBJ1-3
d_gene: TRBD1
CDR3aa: CASSADRDGNTIYF
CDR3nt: TGTGCCAGCTCAGCCGACAGGGATGGAAACACCATATATTTT

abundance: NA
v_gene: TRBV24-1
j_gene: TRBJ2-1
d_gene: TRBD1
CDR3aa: CATRRQGTDNEQFF
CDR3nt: TGTGCCACCAGGAGACAGGGAACGGACAATGAGCAGTTCTTC

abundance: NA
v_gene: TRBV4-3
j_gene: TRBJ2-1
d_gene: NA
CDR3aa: CASSQDSSFLYNEQFF
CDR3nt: TGCGCCAGCAGCCAAGACTCTAGCTTCCTCTACAATGAGCAGTTCTTC

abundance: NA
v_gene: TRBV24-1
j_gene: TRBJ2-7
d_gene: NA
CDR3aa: CATSDSQGTYEQYF
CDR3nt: TGTGCCACCAGTGATTCACAGGGAACCTACGAGCAGTACTTC

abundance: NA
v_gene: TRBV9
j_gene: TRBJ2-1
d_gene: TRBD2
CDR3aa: CASSVSGRAPEQFF
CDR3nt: TGTGCCAGCAGCGTTAGCGGGAGGGCGCCTGAGCAGTTCTTC

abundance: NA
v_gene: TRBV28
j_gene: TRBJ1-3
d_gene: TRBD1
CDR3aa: CASSRTGAGNTIYF
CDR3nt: TGTGCCAGCAGTCGGACAGGGGCTGGAAACACCATATATTTT

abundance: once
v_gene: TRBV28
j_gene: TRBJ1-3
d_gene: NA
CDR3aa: CASSFRGNTIYF
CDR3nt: TGTGCCAGCAGCTTCAGGGGAAACACCATATATTTT

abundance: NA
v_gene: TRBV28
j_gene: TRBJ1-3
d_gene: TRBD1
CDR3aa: CASTRLTGHSSGNTIYF
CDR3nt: TGTGCCAGCACGAGACTGACAGGGCACAGCTCTGGAAACACCATATATTTT